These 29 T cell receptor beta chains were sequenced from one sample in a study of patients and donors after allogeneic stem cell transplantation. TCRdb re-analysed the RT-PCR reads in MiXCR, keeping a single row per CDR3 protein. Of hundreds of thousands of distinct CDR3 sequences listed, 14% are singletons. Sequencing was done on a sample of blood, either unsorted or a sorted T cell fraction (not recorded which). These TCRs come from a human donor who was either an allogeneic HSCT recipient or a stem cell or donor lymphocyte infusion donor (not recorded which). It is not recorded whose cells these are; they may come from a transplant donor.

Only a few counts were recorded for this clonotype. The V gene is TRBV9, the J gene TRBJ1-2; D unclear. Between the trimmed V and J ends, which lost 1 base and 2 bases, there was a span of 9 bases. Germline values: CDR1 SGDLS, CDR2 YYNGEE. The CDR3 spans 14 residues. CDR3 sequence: CASSVTDFNYGYTF. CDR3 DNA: TGTGCCAGCAGCGTAACAGACTTCAACTATGGCTACACCTTC.

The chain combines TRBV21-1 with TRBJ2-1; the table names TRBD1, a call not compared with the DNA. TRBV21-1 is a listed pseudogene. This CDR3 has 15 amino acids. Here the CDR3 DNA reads TGTGCCAGCAGCAAAGACGGGAAAGGGTCACATGAGCAGTTCTTC. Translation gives CASSKDGKGSHEQFF.

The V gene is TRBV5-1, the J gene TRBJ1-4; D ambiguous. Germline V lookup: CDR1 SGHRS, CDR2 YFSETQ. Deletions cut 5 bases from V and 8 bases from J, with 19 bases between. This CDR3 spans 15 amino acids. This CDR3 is CASSTGPGRREKLFF. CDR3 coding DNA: TGCGCCAGCAGTACCGGGCCGGGTAGGAGAGAAAAACTGTTTTTT.

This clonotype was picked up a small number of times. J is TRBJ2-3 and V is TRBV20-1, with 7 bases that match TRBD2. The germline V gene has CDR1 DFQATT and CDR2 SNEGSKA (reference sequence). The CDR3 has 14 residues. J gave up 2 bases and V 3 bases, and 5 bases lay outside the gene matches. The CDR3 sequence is CSARGGGDTDTQYF. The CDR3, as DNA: TGCAGTGCTAGGGGTGGGGGGGACACAGATACGCAGTATTTT.

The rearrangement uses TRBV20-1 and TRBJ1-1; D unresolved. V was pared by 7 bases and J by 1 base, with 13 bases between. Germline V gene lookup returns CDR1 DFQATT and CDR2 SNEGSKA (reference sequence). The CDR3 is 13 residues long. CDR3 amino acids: CSGLHSRNTEAFF. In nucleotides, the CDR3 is TGCAGTGGGCTACACAGTAGGAACACTGAAGCTTTCTTT.

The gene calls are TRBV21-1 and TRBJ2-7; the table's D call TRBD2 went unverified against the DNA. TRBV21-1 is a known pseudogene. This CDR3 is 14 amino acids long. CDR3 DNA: TGTGCCAGCAGATCCGGGACTAGCTCCTACGAGCAGTACTTC. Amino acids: CASRSGTSSYEQYF.

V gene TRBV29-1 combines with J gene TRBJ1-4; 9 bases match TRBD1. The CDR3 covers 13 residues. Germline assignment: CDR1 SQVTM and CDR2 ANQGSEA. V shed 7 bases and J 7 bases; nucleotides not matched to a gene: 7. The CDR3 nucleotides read TGCAGCGCGGCCGGGACAGGGAGTGAAAAACTGTTTTTT. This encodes CSAAGTGSEKLFF. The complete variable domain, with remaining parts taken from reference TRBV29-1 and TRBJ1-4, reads SAVISQKPSRDICQRGTSLTIQCQVDSQVTMMFWYRQQPGQSLTLIATANQGSEATYESGFVIDKFPISRPNLTFSTLTVSNMSPEDSSIYLCSAAGTGSEKLFFGSGTQLSVL.

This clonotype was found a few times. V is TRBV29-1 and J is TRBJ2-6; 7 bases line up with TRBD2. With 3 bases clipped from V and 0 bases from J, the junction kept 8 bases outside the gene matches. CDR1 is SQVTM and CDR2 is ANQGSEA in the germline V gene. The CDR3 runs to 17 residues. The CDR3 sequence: CSVESSGGFSGANVLTF. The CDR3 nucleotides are TGCAGCGTTGAGTCTAGCGGAGGTTTCTCTGGGGCCAACGTCCTGACTTTC.

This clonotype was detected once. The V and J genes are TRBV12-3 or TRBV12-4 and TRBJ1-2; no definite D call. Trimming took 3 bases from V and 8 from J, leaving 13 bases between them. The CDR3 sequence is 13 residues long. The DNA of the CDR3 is TGTGCCAGCAGTTTTTTTTCAGGTGAAGGCTACACCTTC. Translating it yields CASSFFSGEGYTF.

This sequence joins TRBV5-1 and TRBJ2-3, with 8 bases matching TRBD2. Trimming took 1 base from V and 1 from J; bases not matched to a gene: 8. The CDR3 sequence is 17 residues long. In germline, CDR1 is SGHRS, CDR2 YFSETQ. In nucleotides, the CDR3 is TGCGCCAGCAGCTTGATTGGCGGGGGGATGGGCACAGATACGCAGTATTTT. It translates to CASSLIGGGMGTDTQYF.

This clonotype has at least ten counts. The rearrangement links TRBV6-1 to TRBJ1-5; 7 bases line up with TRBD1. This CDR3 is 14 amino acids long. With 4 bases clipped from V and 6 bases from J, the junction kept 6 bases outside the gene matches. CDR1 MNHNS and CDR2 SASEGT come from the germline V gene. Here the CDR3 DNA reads TGTGCCAGCAGTGGTCAGGGGGGGAGTCAGCCCCAGCATTTT. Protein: CASSGQGGSQPQHF.

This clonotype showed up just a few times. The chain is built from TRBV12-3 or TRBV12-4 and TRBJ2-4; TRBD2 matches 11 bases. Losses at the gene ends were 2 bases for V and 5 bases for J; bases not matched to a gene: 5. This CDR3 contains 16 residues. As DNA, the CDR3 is TGTGCCAGCAGTTTATCTAGCGGGGGGATCGAAAACATTCAGTACTTC. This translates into CASSLSSGGIENIQYF.

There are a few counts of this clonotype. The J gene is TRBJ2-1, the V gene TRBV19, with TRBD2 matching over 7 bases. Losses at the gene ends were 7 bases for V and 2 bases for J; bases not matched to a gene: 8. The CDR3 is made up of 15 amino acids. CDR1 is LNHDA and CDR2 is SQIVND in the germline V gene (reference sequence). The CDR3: CASINRAGPYNEQFF. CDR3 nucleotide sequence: TGTGCCAGTATAAACCGAGCGGGGCCCTACAATGAGCAGTTCTTC.

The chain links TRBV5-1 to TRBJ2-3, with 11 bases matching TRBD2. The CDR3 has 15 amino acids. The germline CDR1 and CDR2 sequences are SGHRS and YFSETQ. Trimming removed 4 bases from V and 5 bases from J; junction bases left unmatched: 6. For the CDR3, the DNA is TGCGCCAGCAGCGGAACTAGCGGGAGCGTAGATACGCAGTATTTT. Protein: CASSGTSGSVDTQYF.

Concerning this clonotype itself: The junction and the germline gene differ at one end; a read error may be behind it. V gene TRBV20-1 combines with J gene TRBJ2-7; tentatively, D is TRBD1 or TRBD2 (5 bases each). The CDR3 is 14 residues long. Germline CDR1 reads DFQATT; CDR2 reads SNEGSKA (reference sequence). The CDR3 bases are TGCAGTGCCGAGCTGGGGGACCCCTCCCACGAGCAGTACTTC. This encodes CSAELGDPSHEQYF.

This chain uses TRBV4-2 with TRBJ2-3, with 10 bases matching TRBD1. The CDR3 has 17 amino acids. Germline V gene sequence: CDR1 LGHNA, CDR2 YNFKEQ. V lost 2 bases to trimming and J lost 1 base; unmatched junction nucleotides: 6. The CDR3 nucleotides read TGTGCCAGCAGCCAAACCGGGACAGGGGTTCGCACAGATACGCAGTATTTT. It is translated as CASSQTGTGVRTDTQYF.

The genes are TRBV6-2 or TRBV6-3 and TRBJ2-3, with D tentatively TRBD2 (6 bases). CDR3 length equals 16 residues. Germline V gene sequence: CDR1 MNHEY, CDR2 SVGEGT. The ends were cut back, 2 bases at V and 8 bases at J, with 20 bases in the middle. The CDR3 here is CASSYRGASVLATQYF. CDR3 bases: TGTGCCAGCAGTTACCGCGGGGCTAGCGTGCTTGCTACGCAGTATTTT.

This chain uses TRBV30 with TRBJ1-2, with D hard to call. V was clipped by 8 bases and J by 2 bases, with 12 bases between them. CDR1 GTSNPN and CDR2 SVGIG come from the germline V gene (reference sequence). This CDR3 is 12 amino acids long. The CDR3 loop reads CAAAAENYGYTF. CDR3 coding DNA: TGTGCCGCGGCGGCGGAAAACTATGGCTACACCTTC.

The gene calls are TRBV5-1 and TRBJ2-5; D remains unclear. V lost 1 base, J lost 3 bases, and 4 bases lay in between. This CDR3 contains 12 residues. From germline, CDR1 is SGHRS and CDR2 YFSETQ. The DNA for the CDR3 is TGCGCCAGCAGCTTGACTAAAGAGACCCAGTACTTC. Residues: CASSLTKETQYF.

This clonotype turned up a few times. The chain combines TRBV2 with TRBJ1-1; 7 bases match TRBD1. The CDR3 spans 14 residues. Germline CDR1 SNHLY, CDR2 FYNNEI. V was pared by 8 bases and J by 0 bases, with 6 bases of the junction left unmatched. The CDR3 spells CASGIQGMNTEAFF. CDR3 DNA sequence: TGTGCCAGCGGAATACAGGGGATGAACACTGAAGCTTTCTTT.

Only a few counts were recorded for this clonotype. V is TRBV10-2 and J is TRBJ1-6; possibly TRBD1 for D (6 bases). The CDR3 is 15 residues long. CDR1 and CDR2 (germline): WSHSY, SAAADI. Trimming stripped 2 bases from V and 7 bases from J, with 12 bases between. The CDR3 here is CASSESGQTNSPLHF. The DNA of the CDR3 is TGCGCCAGCAGTGAGAGTGGACAGACCAATTCACCCCTCCACTTT.

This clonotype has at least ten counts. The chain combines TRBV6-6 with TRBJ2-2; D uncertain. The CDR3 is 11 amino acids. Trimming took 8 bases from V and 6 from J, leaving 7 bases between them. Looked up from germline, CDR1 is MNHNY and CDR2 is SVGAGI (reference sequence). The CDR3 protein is CASSSAGELFF. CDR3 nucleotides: TGTGCCAGCTCCTCGGCCGGGGAGCTGTTTTTT.

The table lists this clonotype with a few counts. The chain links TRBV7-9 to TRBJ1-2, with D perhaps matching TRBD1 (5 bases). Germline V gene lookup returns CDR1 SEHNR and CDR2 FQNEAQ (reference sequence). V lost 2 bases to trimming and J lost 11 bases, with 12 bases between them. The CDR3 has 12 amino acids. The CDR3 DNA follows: TGTGCCAGCAGCTTATCCGAATCAGGGTACACCTTC. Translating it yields CASSLSESGYTF.

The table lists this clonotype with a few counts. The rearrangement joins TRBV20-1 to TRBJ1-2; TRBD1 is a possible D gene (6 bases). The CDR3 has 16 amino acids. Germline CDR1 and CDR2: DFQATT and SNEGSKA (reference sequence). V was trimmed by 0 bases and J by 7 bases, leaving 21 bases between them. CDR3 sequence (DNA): TGCAGTGCTAGAGATTGGGGGCAGGTGATTTTTGGTGGCTACACCTTC. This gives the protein CSARDWGQVIFGGYTF.

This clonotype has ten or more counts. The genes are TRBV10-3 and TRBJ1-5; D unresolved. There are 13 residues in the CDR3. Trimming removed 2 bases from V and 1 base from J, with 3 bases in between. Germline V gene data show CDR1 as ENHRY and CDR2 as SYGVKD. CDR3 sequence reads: CAISENSNQPQHF. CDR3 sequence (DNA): TGTGCCATCAGTGAGAACAGCAATCAGCCCCAGCATTTT.

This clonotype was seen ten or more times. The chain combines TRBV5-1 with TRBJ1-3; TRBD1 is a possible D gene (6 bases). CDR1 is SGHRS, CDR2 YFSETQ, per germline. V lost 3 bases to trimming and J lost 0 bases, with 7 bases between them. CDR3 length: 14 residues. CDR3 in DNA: TGCGCCAGCAGCTCACAGGGCTCTGGAAACACCATATATTTT. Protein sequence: CASSSQGSGNTIYF.

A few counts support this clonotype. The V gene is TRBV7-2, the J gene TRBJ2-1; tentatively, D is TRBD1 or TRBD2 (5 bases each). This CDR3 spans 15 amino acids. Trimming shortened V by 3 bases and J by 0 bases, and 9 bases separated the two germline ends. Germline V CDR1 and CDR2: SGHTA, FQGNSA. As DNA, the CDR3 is TGTGCCAGCAGCTTCGAGGGGCTCTCCTACAATGAGCAGTTCTTC. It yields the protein CASSFEGLSYNEQFF.

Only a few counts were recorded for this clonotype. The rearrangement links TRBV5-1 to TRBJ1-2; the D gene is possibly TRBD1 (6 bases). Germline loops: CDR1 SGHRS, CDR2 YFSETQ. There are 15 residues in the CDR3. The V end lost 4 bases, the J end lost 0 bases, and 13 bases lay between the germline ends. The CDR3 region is CASSIQGSTNYGYTF. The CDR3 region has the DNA TGCGCCAGCAGCATACAGGGCAGTACTAACTATGGCTACACCTTC.

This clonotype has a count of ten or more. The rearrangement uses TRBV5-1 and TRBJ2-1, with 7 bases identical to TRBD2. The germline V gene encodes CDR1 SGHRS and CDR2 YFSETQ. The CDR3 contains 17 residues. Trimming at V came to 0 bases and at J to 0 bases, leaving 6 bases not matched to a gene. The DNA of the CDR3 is TGCGCCAGCAGCTTGGTGCCCAGCGGGGCCTCCTACAATGAGCAGTTCTTC. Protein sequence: CASSLVPSGASYNEQFF.